The clone carrying this T cell receptor beta chain was recorded many times. This CDR3 is 16 amino acids long. Germline V CDR1 and CDR2: MNHEY, SMNVEV (reference sequence). V was cut by 3 bases and J by 4 bases, with 18 bases left in between. These data originate in a study of metastatic and nonmetastatic thyroid tumors. No treatment had been given to any patient before thyroid surgery. With MiXCR, TCRdb called clones anew from the PCR reads. This sample has some 22,000 clones, with 9.5% to 12% found just once. The sequence was collected from a female donor with papillary thyroid cancer or a benign thyroid nodule (not recorded which). Some clones in this sample may be carry-over from other donors' samples. Sequencing was done on a sample of blood. The V gene is TRBV27, the J gene TRBJ1-1; D is possibly TRBD1 (5 bases). CDR3 sequence reads: CASSLAPRAGGTEAFF. CDR3 bases: TGTGCCAGCAGTTTGGCCCCTAGGGCGGGGGGCACTGAAGCTTTCTTT.